What follows is one T cell receptor (beta chain) and its context. The source of the sample is a study of shared clonotypes between healthy human individuals. The data were produced by immunoSEQ multiplex PCR, yet TCRdb's version contains in-frame clones alone and is incomplete. The sample shows about 1.1 million clones, approximately 77% of them seen only once. V lost 3 bases to trimming and J lost 7 bases; unmatched junction nucleotides: 12. CDR1 is GTSNPN, CDR2 SVGIG, per germline (reference sequence). This CDR3 region has 15 residues. This sequence joins TRBV30 and TRBJ2-7, with 10 bases that match TRBD1. This TCR was recovered from a man between 18 and 29 years old in good health. Some clones in this sample may be carry-over from other donors' samples. Sequencing was done on a sample of memory CD4+ T cells from PBMCs. Indicated subset: CD45RA-negative fraction. As DNA, the CDR3 is TGTGCCTGGAGGTACGCCGGACAGGGGGTCAGAGAGCAGTACTTC. It specifies CAWRYAGQGVREQYF. The whole variable domain, remainder taken from reference TRBV30 and TRBJ2-7, is SQTIHQWPATLVQPVGSPLSLECTVEGTSNPNLYWYRQAAGRGLQLLFYSVGIGQISSEVPQNLSASRPQDRQFILSSKKLLLSDSGFYLCAWRYAGQGVREQYFGPGTRLTVT.